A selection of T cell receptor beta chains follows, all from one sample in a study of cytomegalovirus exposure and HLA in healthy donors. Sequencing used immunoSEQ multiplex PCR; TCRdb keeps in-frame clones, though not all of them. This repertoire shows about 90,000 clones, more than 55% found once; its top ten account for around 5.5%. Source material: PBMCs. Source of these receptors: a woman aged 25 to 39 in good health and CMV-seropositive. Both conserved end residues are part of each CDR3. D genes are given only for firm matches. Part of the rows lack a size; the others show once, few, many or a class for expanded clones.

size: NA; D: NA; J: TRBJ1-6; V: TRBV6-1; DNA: TGTGCCAGCAGTGAAGCGACGGGGTTAAGCTATAATTCACCCCTCCACTTT; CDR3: CASSEATGLSYNSPLHF
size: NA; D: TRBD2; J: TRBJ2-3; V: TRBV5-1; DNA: TGCGCCAGCAGCCGAGGGACTAGCGGGGGTATAGATACGCAGTATTTT; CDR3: CASSRGTSGGIDTQYF
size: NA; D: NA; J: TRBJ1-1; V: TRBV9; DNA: TGTGCCAGCAGCCCCGGACTGCTGAACACTGAAGCTTTCTTT; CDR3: CASSPGLLNTEAFF
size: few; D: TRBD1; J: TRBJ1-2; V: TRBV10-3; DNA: TGTGCCATCAGTGGGGACAGGGGAAACTATGGCTACACCTTC; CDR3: CAISGDRGNYGYTF
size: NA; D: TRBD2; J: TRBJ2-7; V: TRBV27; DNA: TGTGCCAGCAGAGCCCCAACGGGGGGTAAAGACGAGCAGTACTTC; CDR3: CASRAPTGGKDEQYF
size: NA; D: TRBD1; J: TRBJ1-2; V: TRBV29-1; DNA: TGCAGCGTTGGGACAGGGAATAACTATGGCTACACCTTC; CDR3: CSVGTGNNYGYTF
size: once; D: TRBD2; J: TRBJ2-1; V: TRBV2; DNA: TGTGCCAGCAGTAGGGGGGCTAGCGGGGTAGGGGGTAATGAGCAGTTCTTC; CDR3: CASSRGASGVGGNEQFF
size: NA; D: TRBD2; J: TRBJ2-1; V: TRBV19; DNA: TGTGCCAGTAGTAGCGGGGGGGCCGGTGAGCAGTTCTTC; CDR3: CASSSGGAGEQFF
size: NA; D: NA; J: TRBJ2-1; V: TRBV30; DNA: TGTGCCTGGAGTGCGCCGGGTGAGCAGTTCTTC; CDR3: CAWSAPGEQFF
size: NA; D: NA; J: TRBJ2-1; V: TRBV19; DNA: TGTGCCAGTACCGCGGGGAGCTACAATGAGCAGTTCTTC; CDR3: CASTAGSYNEQFF
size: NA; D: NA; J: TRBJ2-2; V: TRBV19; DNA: TGTGCCAGTAGAGCTGAGAACACCGGGGAGCTGTTTTTT; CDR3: CASRAENTGELFF
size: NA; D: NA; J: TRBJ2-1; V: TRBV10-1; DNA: TGCGCCAGCAGCCGAGTTCGTGGGCCTTGGGTCAATGAGCAGTTCTTC; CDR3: CASSRVRGPWVNEQFF
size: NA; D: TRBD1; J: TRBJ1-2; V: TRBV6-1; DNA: TGTGCCAGCAGTTGGACAGGGGGCCAAGGCTACACCTTC; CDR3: CASSWTGGQGYTF
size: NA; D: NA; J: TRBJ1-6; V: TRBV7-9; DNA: TGTGCCAGCAGCCGACAGGAGTCAAATTCACCCCTCCACTTT; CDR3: CASSRQESNSPLHF
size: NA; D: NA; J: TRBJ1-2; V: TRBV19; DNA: TGTGCCAGTAGTTCTAGAGAATACTATGGCTACACCTTC; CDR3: CASSSREYYGYTF
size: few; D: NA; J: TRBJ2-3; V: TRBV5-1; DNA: TGCGCCAGCAGCTTGGCGGGGAAGAGCACAGATACGCAGTATTTT; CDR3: CASSLAGKSTDTQYF
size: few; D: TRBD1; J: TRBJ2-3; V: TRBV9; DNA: TGTGCCAGCAGCGCGAGACAGGGTTCAGATACGCAGTATTTT; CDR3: CASSARQGSDTQYF
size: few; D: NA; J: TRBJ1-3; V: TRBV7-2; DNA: TGTGCCAGCAGCTTAGGGGGCAGGTTACGTGGAAACACCATATATTTT; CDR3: CASSLGGRLRGNTIYF
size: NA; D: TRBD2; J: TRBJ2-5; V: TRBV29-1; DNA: TGCAGCGCCCTATGGGTAGCGGGGGGCCACGGGGAGACCCAGTACTTC; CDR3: CSALWVAGGHGETQYF
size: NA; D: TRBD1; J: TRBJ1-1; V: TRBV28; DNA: TGTGCCAGCAGCCGACAGGGGGTGGCTGAAGCTTTCTTT; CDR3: CASSRQGVAEAFF
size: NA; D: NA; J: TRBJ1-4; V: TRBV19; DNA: TGTGCCAGTACGCGGTATCAAACAGGACAGAATGAAAAACTGTTTTTT; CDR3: CASTRYQTGQNEKLFF
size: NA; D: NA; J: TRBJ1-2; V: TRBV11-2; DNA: TGTGCCAGCAGCTTAGTCGGAGGGGTGAGCTATGGCTACACCTTC; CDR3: CASSLVGGVSYGYTF
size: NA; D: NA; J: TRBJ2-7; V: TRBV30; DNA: TGTGCCTGGAGCAGGGGCGACTACGAGCAGTACTTC; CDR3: CAWSRGDYEQYF
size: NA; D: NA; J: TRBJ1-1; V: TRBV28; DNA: TGTGCCAGCAGTTTAGGGAGGGACACTGAAGCTTTCTTT; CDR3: CASSLGRDTEAFF
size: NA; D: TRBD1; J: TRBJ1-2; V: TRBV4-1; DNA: TGCGCCAGCAGCCATCCGGGACAGGGTGTCTATGGCTACACCTTC; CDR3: CASSHPGQGVYGYTF
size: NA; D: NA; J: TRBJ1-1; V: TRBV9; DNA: TGTGCCAGCAGCGGCCTTTTCCCTGGGGGGACTGAAGCTTTCTTT; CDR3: CASSGLFPGGTEAFF
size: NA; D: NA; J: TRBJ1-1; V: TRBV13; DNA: TGTGCCAGCAGCACCCCCAGGGGAAACTTGAACACTGAAGCTTTCTTT; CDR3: CASSTPRGNLNTEAFF
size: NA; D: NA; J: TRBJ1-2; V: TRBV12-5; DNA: TGTGCTAGTGGTTTGGTACCAGGGTGGGGTTGCGGCTACACCTTC; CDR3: CASGLVPGWGCGYTF
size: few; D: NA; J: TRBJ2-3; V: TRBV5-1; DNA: TGCGCCAGCAGCTTGGATAGCGTGCCAGATACGCAGTATTTT; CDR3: CASSLDSVPDTQYF
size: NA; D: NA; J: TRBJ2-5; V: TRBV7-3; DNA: TGTGCCAGCAGCTTAAGTCCGGGAGCAGAGACCCAGTACTTC; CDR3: CASSLSPGAETQYF
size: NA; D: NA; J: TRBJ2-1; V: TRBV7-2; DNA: TGTGCCAGCAGCTTCCTAGGTCTGACGTCGGCTGAGCAGTTCTTC; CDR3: CASSFLGLTSAEQFF
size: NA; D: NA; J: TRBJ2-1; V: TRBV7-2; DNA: TGTGCCAGCAGCTTAGGGGACACACACTCGAGCTCCTACAATGAGCAGTTCTTC; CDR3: CASSLGDTHSSSYNEQFF
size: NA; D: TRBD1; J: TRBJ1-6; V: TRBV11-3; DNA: TGTGCCAGCAGCCGCCGGGACAGTCGATATAATTCACCCCTCCACTTT; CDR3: CASSRRDSRYNSPLHF
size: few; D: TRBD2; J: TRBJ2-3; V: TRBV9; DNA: TGTGCCAGCAGCGTTGGCGGGGGGCGCACAGATACGCAGTATTTT; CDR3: CASSVGGGRTDTQYF
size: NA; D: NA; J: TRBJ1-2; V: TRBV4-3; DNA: TGCGCCAGCAGCCAAGATTTAGGCAGGGCCCTTGACTATGGCTACACCTTC; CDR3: CASSQDLGRALDYGYTF
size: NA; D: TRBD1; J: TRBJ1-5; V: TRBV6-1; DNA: TGTGCCAGCATTACGACAGGGGGAACGCAAGAGCCCCAGCATTTT; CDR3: CASITTGGTQEPQHF
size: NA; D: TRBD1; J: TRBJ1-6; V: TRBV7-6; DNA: TGTGCCAGCAGCTTAGCTTCTGTGGACAGGGGTTCACCCCTCCACTTT; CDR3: CASSLASVDRGSPLHF